The 21 T cell receptor beta chains below all came from one sample that was sequenced in a study of cytomegalovirus exposure and HLA in healthy donors. The primer mix had 60 Vbeta and 13 Jbeta primers. Profiled with immunoSEQ multiplex PCR; TCRdb holds only in-frame clones, not every one. The top ten clones hold less than 5% of a sample with approximately 170,000 clones, around 75% of them seen once. The sequencing sample was made of PBMCs. These TCRs come from a male donor in good health and CMV-seronegative.

J is TRBJ1-1 and V is TRBV11-2, with a weak D call TRBD1 (6 bases). Germline CDR1 is SGHAT and CDR2 is FQNNGV. Between the trimmed V and J ends, which lost 5 bases and 6 bases, there was a span of 16 bases. CDR3 size: 14 residues. The CDR3 loop is CASSRLQGSPEAFF. The CDR3, as DNA: TGTGCCAGCAGCCGATTACAGGGCTCTCCTGAAGCTTTCTTT.

The V and J genes are TRBV29-1 and TRBJ2-5; 10 nucleotides line up with TRBD1. Judging by the DNA end, TRBJ2-7 fits better; the J call may be wrong. CDR3 size: 12 residues. Germline-derived CDR1 and CDR2 are SQVTM and ANQGSEA. The CDR3 nucleotides are TGCAGCGCAACGACAGGGGGCAACGAGCAGTACTTC. It specifies CSATTGGNEQYF.

The gene calls are TRBV15 and TRBJ1-2; 7 positions match TRBD1. Germline assignment: CDR1 LNHNV and CDR2 YYDKDF (reference sequence). V was pared by 0 bases and J by 4 bases, with 14 bases of the junction left unmatched. The length of the CDR3 is 18 residues. In DNA form, the CDR3 reads TGTGCCACCAGCAGAGACCGGTCAGAAAGGGGGCGCCCCTATGGCTACACCTTC. As protein: CATSRDRSERGRPYGYTF.

The genes are TRBV27 and TRBJ1-2, with D unresolved. This CDR3 comprises 15 residues. Trimming removed 2 bases from V and 0 bases from J, with 10 bases in between. Germline V gene sequence: CDR1 MNHEY, CDR2 SMNVEV (reference sequence). The CDR3 region is CASSLEFGTNYGYTF. In nucleotides, the CDR3 is TGTGCCAGCAGTTTAGAATTTGGCACTAACTATGGCTACACCTTC.

CDR3 DNA: TGTGCCAGCAGCGACCGTCTAGATGAAAAACTGTTTTTT. Translating gives CASSDRLDEKLFF. This chain uses TRBV6-1 with TRBJ1-4, with no clear D. Germline assignment: CDR1 MNHNS and CDR2 SASEGT. V was clipped by 6 bases and J by 6 bases, with 11 bases between them. There are 13 residues in the CDR3.

The chain links TRBV18 to TRBJ1-5; D not certain. The CDR3 runs to 13 residues. Trimming shortened V by 6 bases and J by 1 base, and 7 bases separated the two germline ends. Germline CDR1 reads KGHSH; CDR2 reads LQKENI. CDR3: CASSEESNQPQHF. In DNA form, the CDR3 reads TGTGCCAGCTCCGAGGAGAGCAATCAGCCCCAGCATTTT. The full variable domain, completed using reference TRBV18 and TRBJ1-5, is NAGVMQNPRHLVRRRGQEARLRCSPMKGHSHVYWYRQLPEEGLKFMVYLQKENIIDESGMPKERFSAEFPKEGPSILRIQQVVRGDSAAYFCASSEESNQPQHFGDGTRLSIL.

The chain carries TRBV11-2 and TRBJ1-4; no clear D gene. V lost 2 bases and J 7 bases, leaving 8 bases between the germline ends. The CDR3 covers 13 residues. Germline CDR1 SGHAT, CDR2 FQNNGV. The CDR3 bases are TGTGCCAGCAGCTTAACGGAGGGTGAAAAACTGTTTTTT. Translation: CASSLTEGEKLFF.

The V call is TRBV28, the J call TRBJ2-7; 8 bases map to TRBD2. The CDR3 consists of 15 residues. J gave up 3 bases and V 6 bases, and 10 bases lay outside the gene matches. Germline values: CDR1 MDHEN, CDR2 SYDVKM. The DNA of the CDR3 is TGTGCCAGCAGCGAGCATAGCGGGAAGAGCTACGAGCAGTACTTC. Translated: CASSEHSGKSYEQYF.

The chain has TRBV5-6 and TRBJ2-2; 8 bases fit TRBD1. The trim removed 4 bases at V and 1 base at J, leaving 6 bases unmatched. Germline CDR1 and CDR2: SGHDT and YYEEEE. This CDR3 contains 16 residues. In nucleotides, the CDR3 is TGTGCCAGCAGCGATGGACAGGGTTGGAACACCGGGGAGCTGTTTTTT. This translates into CASSDGQGWNTGELFF.

This rearrangement joins TRBV6-1 to TRBJ1-5; possible D gene TRBD1, 6 bases. V was trimmed by 6 bases and J by 2 bases, leaving 14 bases between them. Germline CDR1 MNHNS, CDR2 SASEGT. There are 15 residues in the CDR3. CDR3 region: CASRDSLWGNQPQHF. Here the CDR3 DNA reads TGTGCCAGCAGGGACAGCCTGTGGGGCAATCAGCCCCAGCATTTT.

This clone was counted between two and nine times. The J gene is TRBJ1-1, the V gene TRBV14, with D uncertain. The CDR3 has 14 residues. Trimming removed 0 bases at V and 1 base at J, with 6 bases between. Per the germline V gene, CDR1 is SGHDN and CDR2 is FVKESK. CDR3 in DNA: TGTGCCAGCAGCCAAGAGCCCGGGAACACTGAAGCTTTCTTT. Amino acid sequence: CASSQEPGNTEAFF.

V usage is TRBV9 and J usage is TRBJ2-5; D might be TRBD1 (5 bases). This CDR3 contains 15 residues. Germline-derived CDR1 and CDR2 are SGDLS and YYNGEE. The V and J ends lost 3 bases and 4 bases respectively, with 16 bases between them. CDR3 amino acids: CASSANPGRGETQYF. CDR3 in DNA: TGTGCCAGCAGCGCGAACCCGGGTAGGGGAGAGACCCAGTACTTC.

V usage is TRBV7-3 and J usage is TRBJ2-7; D is perhaps TRBD1 (5 bases). This CDR3 is 14 amino acids long. CDR1 is SGHTA, CDR2 FQGTGA, per germline. Trimming took 2 bases from V and 1 from J, leaving 9 bases between them. CDR3 DNA sequence: TGTGCCAGCAGCTTACAGGGTTCGTCCTACGAGCAGTACTTC. Translated: CASSLQGSSYEQYF.

In its sample, this clone was seen once. J is TRBJ1-5 and V is TRBV28; D uncertain. The germline gives CDR1 MDHEN, CDR2 SYDVKM. Trimming pared 6 bases from V and 6 bases from J, leaving 12 bases between. The CDR3 length is 13 residues. For the CDR3, the DNA is TGTGCCAGCAGGGCGGCGTTAGGTCAGCCCCAGCATTTT. Translated: CASRAALGQPQHF. Drawing the rest from reference TRBV28 and TRBJ1-5, the complete variable domain is DVKVTQSSRYLVKRTGEKVFLECVQDMDHENMFWYRQDPGLGLRLIYFSYDVKMKEKGDIPEGYSVSREKKERFSLILESASTNQTSMYLCASRAALGQPQHFGDGTRLSIL.

The chain joins TRBV5-1 to TRBJ2-7; 7 nucleotides line up with TRBD1. This CDR3 is built from 14 residues. The V gene's germline CDR1 is SGHRS and CDR2 YFSETQ. J was trimmed by 5 bases and V by 4 bases; bases with no gene match: 9. The DNA of the CDR3 is TGCGCCAGCAGCGTAGGCGACAGGGTGGACGAGCAGTACTTC. Translation: CASSVGDRVDEQYF. Full variable domain (remainder filled in from reference TRBV5-1 and TRBJ2-7): KAGVTQTPRYLIKTRGQQVTLSCSPISGHRSVSWYQQTPGQGLQFLFEYFSETQRNKGNFPGRFSGRQFSNSRSEMNVSTLELGDSALYLCASSVGDRVDEQYFGPGTRLTVT.

A few counts support this clone. The J gene is TRBJ2-2, the V gene TRBV4-2, with D maybe TRBD2 (6 bases). Germline CDR1 and CDR2: LGHNA and YNFKEQ. The CDR3 is 16 amino acids. The V end was cut by 1 base, the J end by 4 bases, with 13 bases between. The CDR3 DNA reads as TGTGCCAGCAGCCAAGGCCACACTAGCACCACCGGGGAGCTGTTTTTT. Translated: CASSQGHTSTTGELFF.

This clone was found once. The chain employs TRBV7-9 and TRBJ2-5; TRBD2 agrees at 15 bases. The V and J ends lost 8 bases and 5 bases, in that order; junction bases with no gene match: 3. CDR3 length: 14 residues. Looked up from germline, CDR1 is SEHNR and CDR2 is FQNEAQ (reference sequence). The CDR3 reads CASGLAGGMETQYF. The CDR3 DNA sequence: TGTGCCAGCGGACTAGCGGGAGGGATGGAGACCCAGTACTTC.

Many counts were recorded for this clone. This chain uses TRBV13 with TRBJ1-1; no definite D call. The CDR3 length is 12 residues. Germline CDR1 is PRHDT and CDR2 is FYEKMQ (reference sequence). V lost 6 bases, J lost 8 bases, and 13 bases lay in between. CDR3 nucleotide sequence: TGTGCCAGCAGTTCTGATCAGTCAGAAGCTTTCTTT. It specifies CASSSDQSEAFF. The variable domain in full, completed from reference TRBV13 and TRBJ1-1, reads AAGVIQSPRHLIKEKRETATLKCYPIPRHDTVYWYQQGPGQDPQFLISFYEKMQSDKGSIPDRFSAQQFSDYHSELNMSSLELGDSALYFCASSSDQSEAFFGQGTRLTVV.

CDR3 region: CASSTGTQETQYF. The CDR3, as DNA: TGTGCCAGCAGCACAGGGACCCAAGAGACCCAGTACTTC. This chain joins TRBV28 and TRBJ2-5; TRBD1 might be the D (6 bases). The germline gives CDR1 MDHEN, CDR2 SYDVKM. Trimming pared 6 bases from V and 1 base from J, leaving 9 bases between. CDR3 length: 13 residues.

The rearrangement links TRBV6-5 to TRBJ2-7, with TRBD2 as a possible D gene (6 bases). V was clipped by 0 bases and J by 9 bases, with 12 bases between them. The germline CDR1 and CDR2 sequences are MNHEY and SVGAGI. The CDR3 has 13 amino acids. The CDR3 sequence: CASSYSGLGGQYF. The DNA for the CDR3 is TGTGCCAGCAGTTACTCCGGCTTGGGGGGGCAGTACTTC.

The rearrangement links TRBV6-5 to TRBJ2-7; TRBD2 might be the D (6 bases). Per germline, CDR1 MNHEY and CDR2 SVGAGI. The V end was cut by 4 bases, the J end by 5 bases, with 12 bases between. CDR3 length: 13 residues. The CDR3 sequence: CASSLGWRDEQYF. As DNA, the CDR3 is TGTGCCAGCAGTTTGGGGTGGAGGGACGAGCAGTACTTC.